This T cell receptor (beta chain) was obtained from a study of cytomegalovirus exposure and HLA in healthy donors. CDR1 SEHNR and CDR2 FQNEAQ come from the germline V gene (reference sequence). The CDR3 has 16 amino acids. The junction had 7 bases not matched to a gene; V was cut back by 2 bases and J by 4 bases. In regard to this clone: Its antigen remains unidentified.

Study conclusions and caveats: Usually a TCR sequence was rare, but some public TCRs were found in many donors.

Researchers ran the PCR with 60 Vbeta and 13 Jbeta primers. Assay: immunoSEQ multiplex PCR; the TCRdb copy retains only in-frame clones and omits some. The table includes 140,000 or so clones, roughly 79% detected once. J is TRBJ2-3 and V is TRBV7-9; 9 nucleotides align to TRBD2. Source material: PBMCs. This clonotype was obtained from a woman aged 60-75 years in good health and CMV-seropositive. CDR3 bases: TGTGCCAGCAGCTTATTAGCGGGAGTGCGGCCAGATACGCAGTATTTT. This codes for CASSLLAGVRPDTQYF.